The T cell receptor (beta chain) described here comes from a study of Ad26.COV2.S vaccination and SARS-CoV-2 variants. At the level of the study: The authors gave Ad26.COV2.S intramuscularly, either once or twice 56 days apart. General study results and limits: Placebo recipients had lower spike-specific TCR breadth than vaccine recipients. It was found that vaccine and placebo recipients had similar non-spike TCR breadth.

Here immunoSEQ multiplex PCR was the method, and the copy in TCRdb shows in-frame clones only, minus some. This sample yields fewer than 300,000 clones, of which approximately 89% are seen a single time; about 3.5% belongs to the top ten. This clone has only one observation. Its target is not known. The treatment was: 15 to 20 received Ad26.COV2.S at low or high dose, single or two shots; several received placebo; per-sample allocation not given. The samples date from day 63 after the first vaccine or placebo injection. Germline CDR1 MNHNS, CDR2 SASEGT. The V gene lost 1 base and the J gene lost 4 bases, with 4 bases spanning the gap. This CDR3 is built from 13 residues.

V usage is TRBV6-1 and J usage is TRBJ2-2; D gene ambiguous. The source material was peripheral blood, sampled in a trial of Ad26.COV2.S vaccine versus placebo. This clonotype originated in a person between 18 and 59 years old who received the Ad26.COV2.S COVID-19 vaccine or a placebo. The CDR3 DNA follows: TGTGCCAGCAGTGAAGGAGGCACCGGGGAGCTGTTTTTT. Its protein is CASSEGGTGELFF.